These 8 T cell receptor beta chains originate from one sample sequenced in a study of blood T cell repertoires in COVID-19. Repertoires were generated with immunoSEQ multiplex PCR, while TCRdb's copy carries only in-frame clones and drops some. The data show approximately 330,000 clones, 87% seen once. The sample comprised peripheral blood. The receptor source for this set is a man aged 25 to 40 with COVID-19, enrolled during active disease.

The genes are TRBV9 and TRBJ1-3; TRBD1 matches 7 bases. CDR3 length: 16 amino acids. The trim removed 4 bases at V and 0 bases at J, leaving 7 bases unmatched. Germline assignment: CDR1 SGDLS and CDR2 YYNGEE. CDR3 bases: TGTGCCAGCAGCCCTTACCCAGGGGGCTCTGGAAACACCATATATTTT. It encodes CASSPYPGGSGNTIYF.

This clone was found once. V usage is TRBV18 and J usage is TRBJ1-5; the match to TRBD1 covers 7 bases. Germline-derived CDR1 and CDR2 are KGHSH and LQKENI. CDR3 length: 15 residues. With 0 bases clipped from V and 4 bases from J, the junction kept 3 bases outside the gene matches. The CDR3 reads CASSPPGTDNQPQHF. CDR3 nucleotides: TGTGCCAGCTCACCACCCGGGACAGATAATCAGCCCCAGCATTTT. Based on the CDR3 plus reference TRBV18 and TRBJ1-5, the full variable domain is NAGVMQNPRHLVRRRGQEARLRCSPMKGHSHVYWYRQLPEEGLKFMVYLQKENIIDESGMPKERFSAEFPKEGPSILRIQQVVRGDSAAYFCASSPPGTDNQPQHFGDGTRLSIL.

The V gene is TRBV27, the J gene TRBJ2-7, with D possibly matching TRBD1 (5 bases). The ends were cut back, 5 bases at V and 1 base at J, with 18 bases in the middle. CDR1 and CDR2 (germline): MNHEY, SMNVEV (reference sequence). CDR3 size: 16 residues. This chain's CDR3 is CASSPPIQSGSYEQYF. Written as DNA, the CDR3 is TGTGCCAGCAGTCCTCCTATTCAGTCAGGGTCCTACGAGCAGTACTTC.

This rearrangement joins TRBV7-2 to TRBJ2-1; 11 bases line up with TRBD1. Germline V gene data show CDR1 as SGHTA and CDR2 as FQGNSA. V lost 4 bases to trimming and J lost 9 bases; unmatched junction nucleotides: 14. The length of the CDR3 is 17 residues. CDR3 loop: CASSSETGTGGYGEQFF. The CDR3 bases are TGTGCCAGCAGCTCGGAAACCGGGACAGGGGGTTACGGTGAGCAGTTCTTC.

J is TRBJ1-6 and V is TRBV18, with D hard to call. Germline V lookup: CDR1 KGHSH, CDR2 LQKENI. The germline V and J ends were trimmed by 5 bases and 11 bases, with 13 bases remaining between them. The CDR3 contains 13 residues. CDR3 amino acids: CASSSTYGAPLHF. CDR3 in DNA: TGTGCCAGCTCATCCACTTACGGGGCACCCCTCCACTTT.

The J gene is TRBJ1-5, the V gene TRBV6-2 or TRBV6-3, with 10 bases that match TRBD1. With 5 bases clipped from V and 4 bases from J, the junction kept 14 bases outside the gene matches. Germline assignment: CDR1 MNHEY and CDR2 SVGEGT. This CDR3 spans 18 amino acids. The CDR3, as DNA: TGTGCCAGCAGTCCGACAGGGGGCAGTCGATGGGGAAATCAGCCCCAGCATTTT. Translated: CASSPTGGSRWGNQPQHF.

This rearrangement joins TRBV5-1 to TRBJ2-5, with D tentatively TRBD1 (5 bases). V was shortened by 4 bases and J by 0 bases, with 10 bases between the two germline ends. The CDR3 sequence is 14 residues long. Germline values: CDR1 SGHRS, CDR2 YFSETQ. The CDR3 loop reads CASSVWTNQETQYF. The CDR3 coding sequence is TGCGCCAGCAGCGTTTGGACAAACCAAGAGACCCAGTACTTC.

CDR3 in amino acids: CASSPVPDSIYEQYF. The CDR3 bases are TGTGCCAGCTCACCCGTCCCGGACAGCATCTACGAGCAGTACTTC. The chain combines TRBV18 with TRBJ2-7, with a possible D match to TRBD1 (6 bases). Germline V gene sequence: CDR1 KGHSH, CDR2 LQKENI. The V end lost 3 bases, the J end lost 3 bases, and 15 bases lay between the germline ends. This CDR3 comprises 15 residues.